This T cell receptor beta chain is drawn from a study of T cells in Graves' hyperthyroidism and ophthalmopathy (dated by TCRdb to the late 2010s). The study in broad terms: Peripheral blood was sampled at the time of initial diagnosis, prior to any treatment. In addition, the study compared T-cell repertoires in thyroid tissue and in blood from over 5 Graves' hyperthyroidism patients. Whether ophthalmopathy could be predicted prospectively was tested in an independent validation cohort made up of 18 hyperthyroidism patients plus 17 patients who later progressed to ophthalmopathy. TCR Vbeta CDR3 sequencing of roughly 140 peripheral blood samples (around 45 ophthalmopathy, roughly 72 hyperthyroidism and some 17 progressor patients) is reported in the paper. To identify distinguishing TCR V-J signatures, a discovery cohort of about a hundred patients was used, comprising fewer than 45 with Graves' ophthalmopathy and 57 with stable Graves' hyperthyroidism. Once sampling was done, hyperthyroidism patients were given methimazole at a starting dose of 30 mg daily, whereas ophthalmopathy patients were given high-dose intravenous methylprednisolone. The approximately 98 discovery patients were randomly divided into training and test sets at a 7:3 ratio. Paper-wide results and their limitations: Sample size was not statistically predetermined, and investigators were not blinded to group allocation. A 13 V-J signature model separated ophthalmopathy from stable hyperthyroidism, with about 90% sensitivity and just under 84% specificity in cross-validation and 80%/75% in testing. In validation, progression to ophthalmopathy was predicted by the model with 70.59% sensitivity and roughly 76% specificity, a median of roughly 6.4 months before onset. Most expanded thyroid clonotypes (frequency above 0.001) were also detected in blood, suggesting blood repertoires may reflect thyroid immune responses.

The TCR beta CDR3 regions were amplified from RNA transcripts. The TCR CDR3 was subjected to a first round of RT-PCR using the HTBI primer set and the Qiagen OneStep RT-PCR kit. A second multiplex PCR round built the libraries, followed by size selection and purification. Libraries were sequenced paired-end with 100 bp reads on an Illumina HiSeq2000. The authors processed their data as follows. Raw data were processed with SOAPnuke, discarding reads with adapters, uncalled bases, mean Phred below 15, or no exact constant-primer or identifier match. High-quality paired reads were merged with COPE v1.2.5, and unique nucleotide sequences were defined as clonotypes. Clonotypes were aligned to IMGT TRBV, TRBD and TRBJ reference segments using MiTCR v1.1. Only V-J combinations with frequency above 0.0001, covering 99% to 99.2% of repertoires, were analysed. The TCS score was defined as the ratio of F50 (clonal expansion) to E x V (chaos), calculated using BLOSUM62-based TCRdist between CDR3 peptides within each V-J. Welch's t-statistics and random forest reduced fewer than 550 V-J features to some 14, which were used in a naive Bayes classifier (R e1071). The raw public data were reprocessed by TCRdb itself: fastp quality trimming at Q25, MiXCR clonotype calling, in-frame beta chains only. Duplicate CDR3 protein sequences are folded into a single record with the most common DNA and genes. These V and J calls rely on TCRdb rather than the paper's analysis. Recorded for this sample are some 250,000 distinct CDR3 sequences; 15% of them occurred a single time. 30% of the sample is held by the ten biggest clonotypes.

To note about this clonotype: The antigen it recognizes is unknown. It has no much larger one-base neighbor in the sample; base qualities were not kept.

Hyperthyroidism patients were newly diagnosed, with disease duration under 2 months, and aged 18 to 65 years. Exclusion was applied to patients with uncontrolled infections, other autoimmune diseases, pregnancy or lactation. Diagnoses relied on clinical symptoms, serum thyroxine and TRAb, thyroid ultrasound and orbital computed tomography. For progressor patients, blood was drawn at the first diagnosis of hyperthyroidism, before any ophthalmopathy symptoms had appeared. Ficoll-Paque density gradient centrifugation was used to isolate PBMCs from around 10 ml of fresh peripheral blood. Progressor patients were initially diagnosed with Graves' hyperthyroidism and developed ophthalmopathy during follow-up. Trizol reagent was used to extract total RNA, and RNA quality was then checked on an Agilent 2100 Bioanalyzer. Cut back by 6 bases and 7 bases, the V and J ends lie 22 bases apart. The germline V gene supplies CDR1 MGHRA and CDR2 YSYEKL. The CDR3 measures 16 amino acids from cysteine to phenylalanine. Only CDR3 DNA remains: 48 bases, in frame from the first base.

The sequenced sample was blood. This TCR was recovered from a woman aged 45-60 years with Graves' hyperthyroidism that later progressed to Graves' ophthalmopathy. The chain uses TRBV4-1 and TRBJ1-5; TRBD1 is perhaps the D gene, given 5 matching bases. The DNA reads as follows: TGCGCCAGCAGTCCCAAGGAAGTACAGGCCACCCAGCCCCAGCATTTT. It translates to CASSPKEVQATQPQHF.